Sequencing of this T cell receptor beta chain was carried out in a study of T cells in Graves' hyperthyroidism and ophthalmopathy. Turning to the study itself: Upon initial diagnosis and before any treatment, peripheral blood was collected.

General study points: Researchers found most expanded thyroid clonotypes above 0.001 in blood as well. A model of 13 V-J features distinguished ophthalmopathy from stable hyperthyroidism.

The CDR3 is 15 residues long. Looked up from germline, CDR1 is SGHNT and CDR2 is YENEEA. Trimming left V 0 bases short and J 7 bases short, with 14 bases between. From RNA transcripts, TCR beta CDR3 regions were amplified. HTBI primers were the set used in a first-round RT-PCR of the TCR CDR3. TCRdb ran MiXCR on the multiplex PCR reads and lists one entry per CDR3 protein. The table has roughly 530,000 distinct CDR3 sequences, roughly 15% seen once; the top ten hold approximately 16%. A remark on this clonotype: Its antigen is unknown.

V is TRBV11-3 and J is TRBJ2-3; D possibly corresponds to TRBD2 (7 bases). This clonotype was obtained from a young woman with Graves' ophthalmopathy. Sequenced: blood. For the CDR3, the DNA is TGTGCCAGCAGCTTAGATGGCGGGGGCGCCAATACGCAGTATTTT. It encodes CASSLDGGGANTQYF.